This T cell receptor beta chain originates from a study of T cell changes during pregnancy in multiple sclerosis. The table came from immunoSEQ multiplex PCR; TCRdb's copy has only in-frame clones and leaves some out. The repertoire holds some 30,000 clones, with around 91% as singletons. The clonotype originates from a female donor with multiple sclerosis, enrolled in a pregnancy study. Sequenced here: CD8+ T cells from peripheral blood mononuclear cells, sampled after pregnancy.

For the CDR3, the DNA is TGCGCCAGCAGCTGGGGGATAATAGACAGGGGGTTGGGTGAGCAGTTCTTC. It specifies CASSWGIIDRGLGEQFF. The rearrangement joins TRBV5-1 to TRBJ2-1; 9 nucleotides align to TRBD1. Germline V lookup: CDR1 SGHRS, CDR2 YFSETQ. Germline trimming cut 3 bases from V and 9 bases from J; bases unmatched to any gene: 16. This CDR3 has 17 amino acids.